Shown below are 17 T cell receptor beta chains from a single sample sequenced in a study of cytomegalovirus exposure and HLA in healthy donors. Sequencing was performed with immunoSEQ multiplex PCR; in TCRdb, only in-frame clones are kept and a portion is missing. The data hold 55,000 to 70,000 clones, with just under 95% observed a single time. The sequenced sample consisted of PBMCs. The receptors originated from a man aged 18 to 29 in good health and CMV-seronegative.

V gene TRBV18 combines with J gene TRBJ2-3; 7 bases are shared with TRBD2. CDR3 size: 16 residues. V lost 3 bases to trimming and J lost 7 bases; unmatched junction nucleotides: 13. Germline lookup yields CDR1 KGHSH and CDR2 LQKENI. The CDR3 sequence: CASSPPWRERPHTQYF. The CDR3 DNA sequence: TGTGCCAGCTCACCTCCATGGCGGGAGCGACCTCATACGCAGTATTTT.

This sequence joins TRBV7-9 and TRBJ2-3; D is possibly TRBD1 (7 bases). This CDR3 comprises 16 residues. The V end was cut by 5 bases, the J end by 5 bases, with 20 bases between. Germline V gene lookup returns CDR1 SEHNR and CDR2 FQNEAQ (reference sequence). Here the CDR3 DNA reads TGTGCCAGCAGCCTTAATAGGAGGGGGCGTGGAGATACGCAGTATTTT. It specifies CASSLNRRGRGDTQYF.

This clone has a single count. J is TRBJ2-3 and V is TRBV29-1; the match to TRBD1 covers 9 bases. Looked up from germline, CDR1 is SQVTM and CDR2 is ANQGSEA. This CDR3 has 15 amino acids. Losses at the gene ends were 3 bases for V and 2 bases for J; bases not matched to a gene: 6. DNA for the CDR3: TGCAGCGTTGATGTAGGGACAGGGATCACAGATACGCAGTATTTT. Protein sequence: CSVDVGTGITDTQYF.

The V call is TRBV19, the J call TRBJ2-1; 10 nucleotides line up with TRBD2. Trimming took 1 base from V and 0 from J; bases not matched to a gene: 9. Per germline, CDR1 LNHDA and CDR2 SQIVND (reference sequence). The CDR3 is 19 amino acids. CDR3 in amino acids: CASSIGGWASGSSYNEQFF. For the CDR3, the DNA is TGTGCCAGTAGTATAGGGGGGTGGGCTAGCGGGAGCTCCTACAATGAGCAGTTCTTC.

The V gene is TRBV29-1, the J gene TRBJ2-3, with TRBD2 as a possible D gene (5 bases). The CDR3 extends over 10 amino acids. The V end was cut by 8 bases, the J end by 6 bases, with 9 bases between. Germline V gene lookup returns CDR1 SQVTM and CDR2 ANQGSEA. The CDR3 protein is CSTWEDTQYF. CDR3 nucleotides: TGCAGCACTTGGGAGGATACGCAGTATTTT.

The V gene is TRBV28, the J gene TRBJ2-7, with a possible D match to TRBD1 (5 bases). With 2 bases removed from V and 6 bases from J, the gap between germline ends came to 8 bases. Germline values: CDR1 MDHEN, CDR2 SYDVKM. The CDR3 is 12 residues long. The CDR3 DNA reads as TGTGCCAGCAGTTTACGACAGTCCGAGCAGTACTTC. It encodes CASSLRQSEQYF.

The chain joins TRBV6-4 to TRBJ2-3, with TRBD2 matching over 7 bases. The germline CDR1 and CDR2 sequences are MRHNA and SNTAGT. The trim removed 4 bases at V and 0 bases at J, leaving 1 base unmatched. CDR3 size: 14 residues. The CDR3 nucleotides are TGTGCCAGCAGTGGGGGACTAAGCACAGATACGCAGTATTTT. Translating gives CASSGGLSTDTQYF.

CDR3 nucleotides: TGTGCCAGCAGCGTAACTAGCGGAAATACCGGGGAGCTGTTTTTT. It specifies CASSVTSGNTGELFF. This chain joins TRBV9 and TRBJ2-2; 8 nucleotides match TRBD2. The CDR3 is 15 amino acids. Germline-derived CDR1 and CDR2 are SGDLS and YYNGEE. Trimming cost V 1 base and J 5 bases; bases outside gene matches: 4. Supplemented by reference TRBV9 and TRBJ2-2, the full variable domain reads DSGVTQTPKHLITATGQRVTLRCSPRSGDLSVYWYQQSLDQGLQFLIQYYNGEERAKGNILERFSAQQFPDLHSELNLSSLELGDSALYFCASSVTSGNTGELFFGEGSRLTVL.

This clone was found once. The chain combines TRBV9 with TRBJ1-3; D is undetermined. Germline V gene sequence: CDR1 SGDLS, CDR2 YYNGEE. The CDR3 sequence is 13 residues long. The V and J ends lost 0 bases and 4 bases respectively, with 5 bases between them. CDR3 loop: CASSVDEGNTIYF. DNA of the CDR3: TGTGCCAGCAGCGTAGATGAGGGAAACACCATATATTTT.

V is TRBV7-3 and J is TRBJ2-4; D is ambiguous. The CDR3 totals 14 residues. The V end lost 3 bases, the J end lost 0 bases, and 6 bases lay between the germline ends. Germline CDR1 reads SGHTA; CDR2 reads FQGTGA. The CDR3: CASSFSVAKNIQYF. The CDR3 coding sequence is TGTGCCAGCAGCTTTTCTGTAGCCAAAAACATTCAGTACTTC.

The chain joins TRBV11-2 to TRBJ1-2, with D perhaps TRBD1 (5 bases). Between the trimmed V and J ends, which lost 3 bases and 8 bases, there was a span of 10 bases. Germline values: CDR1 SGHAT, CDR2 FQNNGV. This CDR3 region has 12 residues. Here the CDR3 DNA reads TGTGCCAGCAGCTTGGAGGGGAAGGGCTACACCTTC. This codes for CASSLEGKGYTF.

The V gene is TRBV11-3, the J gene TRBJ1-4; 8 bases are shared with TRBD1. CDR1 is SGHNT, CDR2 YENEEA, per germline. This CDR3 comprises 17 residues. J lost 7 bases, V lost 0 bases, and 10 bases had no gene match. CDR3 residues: CASSLEMLGTGREKLFF. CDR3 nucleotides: TGTGCCAGCAGCTTAGAAATGTTAGGGACAGGACGTGAAAAACTGTTTTTT.

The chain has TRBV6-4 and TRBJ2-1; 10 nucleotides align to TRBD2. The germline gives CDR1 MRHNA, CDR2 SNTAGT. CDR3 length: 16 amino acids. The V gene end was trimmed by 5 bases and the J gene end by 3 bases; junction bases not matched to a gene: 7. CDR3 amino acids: CASSFLAGAIYNEQFF. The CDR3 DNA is TGTGCCAGCAGTTTCCTAGCGGGAGCTATCTACAATGAGCAGTTCTTC.

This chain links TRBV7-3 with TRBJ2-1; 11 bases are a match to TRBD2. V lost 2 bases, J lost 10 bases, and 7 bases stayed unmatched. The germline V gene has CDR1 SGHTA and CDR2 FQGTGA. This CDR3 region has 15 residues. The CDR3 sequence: CASSLLAGGYVEQFF. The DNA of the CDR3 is TGTGCCAGCAGCTTATTAGCGGGAGGGTACGTGGAGCAGTTCTTC.

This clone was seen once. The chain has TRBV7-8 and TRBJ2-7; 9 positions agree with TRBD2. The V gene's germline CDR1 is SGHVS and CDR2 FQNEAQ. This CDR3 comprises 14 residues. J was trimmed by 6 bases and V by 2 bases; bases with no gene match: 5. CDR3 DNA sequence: TGTGCCAGCAGCTTAATAGCGGGAGTTTGCGAGCAGTACTTC. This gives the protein CASSLIAGVCEQYF.

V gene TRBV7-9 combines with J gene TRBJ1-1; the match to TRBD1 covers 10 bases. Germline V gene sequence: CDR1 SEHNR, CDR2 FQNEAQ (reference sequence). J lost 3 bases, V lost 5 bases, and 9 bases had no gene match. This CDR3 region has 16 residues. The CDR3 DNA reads TGTGCCAGCAGCCTAGGACAGGGGGGATGGGACACTGAAGCTTTCTTT. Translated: CASSLGQGGWDTEAFF.

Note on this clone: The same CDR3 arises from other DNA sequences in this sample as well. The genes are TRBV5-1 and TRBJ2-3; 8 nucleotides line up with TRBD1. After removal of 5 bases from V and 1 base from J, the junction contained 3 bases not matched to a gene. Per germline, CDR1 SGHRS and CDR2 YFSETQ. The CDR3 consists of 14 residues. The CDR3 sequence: CASSPGQGTDTQYF. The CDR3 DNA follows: TGCGCCAGCAGTCCGGGACAGGGCACAGATACGCAGTATTTT.